This TCR beta chain was recorded in a study of cytomegalovirus exposure and HLA in healthy donors. Study information: A subsequent analysis reported that the roughly 120 validation repertoires were produced on the same platform that had also been used for the 550 to 750 first-cohort repertoires.

Study-wide findings and caveats: In the 100 to 150 validation repertoires, approximately 94% of cluster scores exceeded 0, per a later analysis. Published work reported that the classifier diagnosed cytomegalovirus status with high specificity and sensitivity. The authors listed 164 TCR beta chains as cytomegalovirus-associated.

Details on this clone: Its specificity is unknown.

Produced via immunoSEQ multiplex PCR; TCRdb's table is partial and in-frame only. The sample has 200,000 or so clones, approximately 90% seen once. The receptor was derived from a woman aged 18-29 years in good health and CMV-seronegative. The sample was PBMCs.

The CDR3 DNA reads as TGTGCCAGCAGCTTTTTAGCGGGAGGAGGGTACAATGAGCAGTTCTTC. Encoded protein: CASSFLAGGGYNEQFF. This chain connects TRBV7-3 to TRBJ2-1; 10 bases are shared with TRBD2. The junction had 6 bases not matched to a gene; V was cut back by 3 bases and J by 4 bases. The CDR3 covers 16 residues. CDR1 and CDR2 (germline): SGHTA, FQGTGA. Full variable domain (rest looked up from reference TRBV7-3 and TRBJ2-1): GAGVSQTPSNKVTEKGKYVELRCDPISGHTALYWYRQSLGQGPEFLIYFQGTGAADDSGLPNDRFFAVRPEGSVSTLKIQRTERGDSAVYLCASSFLAGGGYNEQFFGPGTRLTVL.